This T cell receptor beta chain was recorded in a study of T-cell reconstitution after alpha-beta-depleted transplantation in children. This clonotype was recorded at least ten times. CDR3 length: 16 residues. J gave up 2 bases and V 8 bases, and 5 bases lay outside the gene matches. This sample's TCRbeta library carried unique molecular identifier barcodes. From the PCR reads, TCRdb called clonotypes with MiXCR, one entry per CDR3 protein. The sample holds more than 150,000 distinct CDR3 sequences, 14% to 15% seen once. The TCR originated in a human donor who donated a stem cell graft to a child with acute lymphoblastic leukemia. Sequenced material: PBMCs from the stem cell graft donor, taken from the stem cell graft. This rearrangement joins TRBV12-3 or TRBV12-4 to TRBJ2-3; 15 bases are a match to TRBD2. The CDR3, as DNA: TGTGCCAGCCAAGGGACTAGCGGGAGGATCACAGATACGCAGTATTTT. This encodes CASQGTSGRITDTQYF.